These 25 T cell receptor beta chains were sequenced from one sample in a study of shared clonotypes between healthy human individuals. Method: immunoSEQ multiplex PCR; TCRdb's copy keeps in-frame clones and lacks some. The data hold about 2.4 million clones, with roughly 93% observed a single time. The sequencing input was naive CD4+ T cells from PBMCs. The subset: CD45RA+ positively selected. The receptors stem from a man between 18 and 29 years old in good health. Some clones in this sample may be carry-over from other donors' samples.

The chain employs TRBV7-2 and TRBJ2-1, with 10 bases fitting TRBD2. J gave up 4 bases and V 4 bases, and 4 bases lay outside the gene matches. The CDR3 length is 15 residues. Germline values: CDR1 SGHTA, CDR2 FQGNSA. CDR3 protein: CASSSSGSRYNEQFF. The CDR3 nucleotides read TGTGCCAGCAGCTCTAGCGGGAGCAGATACAATGAGCAGTTCTTC.

V is TRBV4-2 and J is TRBJ2-3; 9 nucleotides match TRBD2. The germline gives CDR1 LGHNA, CDR2 YNFKEQ. The CDR3 extends over 17 amino acids. The V and J ends lost 3 bases and 4 bases, in that order; junction bases with no gene match: 11. The CDR3 spells CASSQGSGTSIPDTQYF. The CDR3 nucleotides are TGTGCCAGCAGCCAGGGTTCCGGGACTAGCATCCCAGATACGCAGTATTTT.

This chain links TRBV5-1 with TRBJ2-3; 13 bases match TRBD2. The germline V gene encodes CDR1 SGHRS and CDR2 YFSETQ. After removal of 4 bases from V and 3 bases from J, the junction contained 11 bases not matched to a gene. There are 18 residues in the CDR3. The CDR3 loop is CASSPPGLAGVGTDTQYF. In nucleotides, the CDR3 is TGCGCCAGCAGCCCGCCCGGACTAGCGGGAGTTGGAACAGATACGCAGTATTTT.

This chain uses TRBV4-2 with TRBJ2-3, with 8 bases matching TRBD2. Germline V gene sequence: CDR1 LGHNA, CDR2 YNFKEQ. Trimming at V came to 3 bases and at J to 5 bases, leaving 10 bases not matched to a gene. CDR3 length: 16 residues. The CDR3 bases are TGTGCCAGCAGCCACGGACGGGAGGGCCCGGAAGATACGCAGTATTTT. Encoded protein: CASSHGREGPEDTQYF.

V and J are TRBV6-1 and TRBJ1-1, with TRBD1 matching over 7 bases. Germline lookup yields CDR1 MNHNS and CDR2 SASEGT. The CDR3 length is 14 residues. J lost 4 bases, V lost 5 bases, and 7 bases had no gene match. The CDR3 DNA reads as TGTGCCAGCAGTCCGAGGGGGCAGGCCACTGAAGCTTTCTTT. This sequence encodes CASSPRGQATEAFF.

Of note for this clone: One end of the junction is discordant with germline, which a read error may explain. The V and J genes are TRBV11-2 and TRBJ1-3; D not certain. In germline, CDR1 is SGHAT, CDR2 FQNNGV. The CDR3 is made up of 12 amino acids. The CDR3 here is CASSLGRQAFHF. For the CDR3, the DNA is TGTGCCAGCAGCTTAGGGCGGCAGGCTTTCCATTTT.

V is TRBV2 and J is TRBJ2-1; 11 bases are a match to TRBD2. Germline CDR1 reads SNHLY; CDR2 reads FYNNEI. With V trimmed by 6 bases and J by 5 bases, 6 bases remained unmatched. The CDR3 runs to 15 residues. The CDR3 protein is CASSAGTSGNNEQFF. The CDR3, as DNA: TGTGCCAGCAGCGCCGGGACTAGCGGAAACAATGAGCAGTTCTTC.

This clone was observed once. This CDR3 reads CASSTASGNTIYF. The CDR3 coding sequence is TGTGCCAGCAGTACCGCGTCTGGAAACACCATATATTTT. J is TRBJ1-3 and V is TRBV28; D gene unclear. There are 13 residues in the CDR3. The V end was cut by 5 bases, the J end by 1 base, with 6 bases between. Germline V gene sequence: CDR1 MDHEN, CDR2 SYDVKM. Full variable domain (missing parts from reference TRBV28 and TRBJ1-3): DVKVTQSSRYLVKRTGEKVFLECVQDMDHENMFWYRQDPGLGLRLIYFSYDVKMKEKGDIPEGYSVSREKKERFSLILESASTNQTSMYLCASSTASGNTIYFGEGSWLTVV.

This sequence joins TRBV27 and TRBJ1-1; 8 positions match TRBD1. From germline, CDR1 is MNHEY and CDR2 SMNVEV (reference sequence). This CDR3 has 14 amino acids. Trimming cost V 6 bases and J 11 bases; bases outside gene matches: 14. CDR3 DNA sequence: TGTGCCAGCAGCCGGAGGGGACAGGCAATAGGGGCTTTCTTT. As protein: CASSRRGQAIGAFF.

The rearrangement links TRBV7-9 to TRBJ2-1; 8 bases fit TRBD2. J gave up 8 bases and V 4 bases, and 13 bases lay outside the gene matches. The CDR3 loop spans 16 amino acids. The germline V gene encodes CDR1 SEHNR and CDR2 FQNEAQ (reference sequence). CDR3 DNA sequence: TGTGCCAGCAGCTACCCGACAAGCGGGAGAACTCATGAGCAGTTCTTC. Amino acids: CASSYPTSGRTHEQFF.

The rearrangement uses TRBV5-1 and TRBJ2-7, with D perhaps matching TRBD1 or TRBD2 (6 bases each). The CDR3 has 15 amino acids. In germline, CDR1 is SGHRS, CDR2 YFSETQ. V was pared by 4 bases and J by 6 bases, with 20 bases between. DNA for the CDR3: TGCGCCAGCAGCCCAAGGAGGGGGAGATTTGGCGAGCAGTACTTC. It yields the protein CASSPRRGRFGEQYF.

Worth noting for this clone: The same CDR3 also results from other DNA sequences found in this sample. Here the CDR3 reads CASSVGQGAYEQYF. CDR3 in DNA: TGTGCCAGCAGCGTAGGGCAGGGGGCTTACGAGCAGTACTTC. The rearrangement links TRBV9 to TRBJ2-7, with 8 bases fitting TRBD1. The trim removed 0 bases at V and 4 bases at J, leaving 3 bases unmatched. Germline CDR1 SGDLS, CDR2 YYNGEE. The CDR3 sequence is 14 residues long.

The rearrangement links TRBV28 to TRBJ1-3; D call uncertain. Germline V gene data show CDR1 as MDHEN and CDR2 as SYDVKM. The V end lost 3 bases, the J end lost 2 bases, and 5 bases lay between the germline ends. This CDR3 spans 13 amino acids. The CDR3 DNA follows: TGTGCCAGCAGTTTGAGGGCTGGAAACACCATATATTTT. It encodes CASSLRAGNTIYF.

The chain uses TRBV5-1 and TRBJ2-3; 11 nucleotides line up with TRBD2. The CDR3 has 15 amino acids. Germline loops: CDR1 SGHRS, CDR2 YFSETQ. Losses at the gene ends were 3 bases for V and 8 bases for J; bases not matched to a gene: 8. CDR3 nucleotide sequence: TGCGCCAGCAGCTGGGAGCTAGCGGGAGGTCGTACGCAGTATTTT. It translates to CASSWELAGGRTQYF.

This clone was recorded a few times. The V gene is TRBV6-1, the J gene TRBJ1-5; D gene uncertain. The CDR3 is made up of 13 amino acids. V lost 3 bases and J lost 7, with 10 bases in between. Germline V gene sequence: CDR1 MNHNS, CDR2 SASEGT. CDR3 nucleotide sequence: TGTGCCAGCAGTGACCCACCGGGGCAGCCCCAGCATTTT. Translation gives CASSDPPGQPQHF.

V and J are TRBV6-6 and TRBJ2-5; D not certain. Trimming removed 1 base from V and 5 bases from J, with 5 bases in between. CDR3 length equals 12 residues. CDR1 is MNHNY and CDR2 is SVGAGI in the germline V gene (reference sequence). The CDR3 region is CASSYLAETQYF. DNA for the CDR3: TGTGCCAGCAGTTACTTAGCCGAGACCCAGTACTTC.

V gene TRBV7-3 combines with J gene TRBJ2-7; D is unresolved. Germline CDR1 SGHTA, CDR2 FQGTGA. The CDR3 extends over 14 amino acids. Trimming took off 6 bases at V and 1 base at J, with 13 bases between the two ends. The CDR3 DNA reads as TGTGCCAGCAGGGCCGGGCCAGCGTCCTACGAGCAGTACTTC. Translating it yields CASRAGPASYEQYF.

The V call is TRBV5-4, the J call TRBJ2-2; no clear D gene. The CDR3 runs to 13 residues. Germline values: CDR1 SGHNT, CDR2 YYREEE (reference sequence). Trimming stripped 1 base from V and 6 bases from J, with 7 bases between. The CDR3 spells CASSLRFAGELFF. DNA for the CDR3: TGTGCCAGCAGCTTGAGGTTCGCCGGGGAGCTGTTTTTT. The whole variable domain, remainder taken from reference TRBV5-4 and TRBJ2-2, is ETGVTQSPTHLIKTRGQQVTLRCSSQSGHNTVSWYQQALGQGPQFIFQYYREEENGRGNFPPRFSGLQFPNYSSELNVNALELDDSALYLCASSLRFAGELFFGEGSRLTVL.

The V call is TRBV23-1, the J call TRBJ2-7, with 7 positions matching TRBD2. TRBV23-1 falls under the ORF class, with uncertain function. This CDR3 has 16 amino acids. The junction had 11 bases not matched to a gene; V was cut back by 0 bases and J by 6 bases. DNA for the CDR3: TGCGCCAGCAGTCAATCGGTGCAGGAGCGGGATTGCGAGCAGTACTTC. Translation gives CASSQSVQERDCEQYF.

Of note for this clone: This sample also contains other DNA sequences that code for the same CDR3. CDR3 residues: CASTRLAGDQETQYF. The DNA for the CDR3 is TGCGCCAGCACCAGACTAGCGGGAGACCAAGAGACCCAGTACTTC. The gene calls are TRBV5-1 and TRBJ2-5, with 12 bases fitting TRBD2. The junction had 3 bases not matched to a gene; V was cut back by 6 bases and J by 0 bases. Germline-derived CDR1 and CDR2 are SGHRS and YFSETQ. The CDR3 has 15 amino acids.

The V gene is TRBV7-2, the J gene TRBJ1-1; perhaps TRBD1 as D (6 bases). The V gene lost 3 bases and the J gene lost 1 base, with 12 bases spanning the gap. This CDR3 comprises 15 residues. The germline V gene has CDR1 SGHTA and CDR2 FQGNSA. CDR3 protein: CASSLLGQKNTEAFF. The DNA of the CDR3 is TGTGCCAGCAGCTTGCTAGGACAGAAGAACACTGAAGCTTTCTTT.

CDR3 protein: CASSSRGSGSYEQFF. The CDR3 nucleotides read TGTGCCAGCAGCTCTCGGGGTAGCGGGAGCTATGAGCAGTTCTTC. The chain is built from TRBV11-3 and TRBJ2-1; 9 bases match TRBD2. Germline trimming cut 4 bases from V and 8 bases from J; bases unmatched to any gene: 9. Per the germline V gene, CDR1 is SGHNT and CDR2 is YENEEA. CDR3 size: 15 residues.

V is TRBV5-1 and J is TRBJ2-1; D possibly corresponds to TRBD2 (5 bases). Trimming cost V 1 base and J 7 bases, with 12 bases left between them. There are 14 residues in the CDR3. Germline V gene sequence: CDR1 SGHRS, CDR2 YFSETQ. CDR3 protein: CASSLWLARNEQFF. The CDR3 coding sequence is TGCGCCAGCAGCTTGTGGCTAGCAAGAAATGAGCAGTTCTTC.

The chain employs TRBV28 and TRBJ2-5; 7 nucleotides align to TRBD2. With V trimmed by 3 bases and J by 4 bases, 5 bases remained unmatched. The CDR3 is 14 amino acids. The germline V gene encodes CDR1 MDHEN and CDR2 SYDVKM. This CDR3 is CASSLGGSLETQYF. CDR3 DNA sequence: TGTGCCAGCAGTTTGGGGGGGAGCTTAGAGACCCAGTACTTC.

This chain uses TRBV28 with TRBJ1-1, with D perhaps matching TRBD1 (5 bases). The CDR3 is 17 amino acids. Trimming left V 0 bases short and J 4 bases short, with 18 bases between. CDR1 is MDHEN, CDR2 SYDVKM, per germline. The CDR3 DNA sequence: TGTGCCAGCAGTTTATGGGGCGCAGGGAAAGGCCGCACTGAAGCTTTCTTT. This sequence encodes CASSLWGAGKGRTEAFF. The complete variable domain, with remaining parts taken from reference TRBV28 and TRBJ1-1, reads DVKVTQSSRYLVKRTGEKVFLECVQDMDHENMFWYRQDPGLGLRLIYFSYDVKMKEKGDIPEGYSVSREKKERFSLILESASTNQTSMYLCASSLWGAGKGRTEAFFGQGTRLTVV.